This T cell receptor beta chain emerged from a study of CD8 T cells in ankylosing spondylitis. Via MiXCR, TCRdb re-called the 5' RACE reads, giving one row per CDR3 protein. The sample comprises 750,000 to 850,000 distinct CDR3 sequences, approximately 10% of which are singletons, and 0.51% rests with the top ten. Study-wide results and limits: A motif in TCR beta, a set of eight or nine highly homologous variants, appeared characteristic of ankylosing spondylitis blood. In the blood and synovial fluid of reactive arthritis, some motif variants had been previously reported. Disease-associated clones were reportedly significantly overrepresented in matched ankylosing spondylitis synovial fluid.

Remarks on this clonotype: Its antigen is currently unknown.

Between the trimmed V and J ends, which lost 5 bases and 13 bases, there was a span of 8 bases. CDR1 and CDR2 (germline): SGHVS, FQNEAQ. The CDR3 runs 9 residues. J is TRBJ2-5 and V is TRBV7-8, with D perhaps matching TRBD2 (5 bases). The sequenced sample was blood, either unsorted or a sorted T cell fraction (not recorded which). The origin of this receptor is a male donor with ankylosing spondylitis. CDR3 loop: CASSPSMYF. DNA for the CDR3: TGTGCCAGCAGCCCTAGCATGTACTTC.